Sequencing of this T cell receptor beta chain was carried out in a study of blood T cell repertoires in COVID-19. CDR1 is SGHTA, CDR2 FQGNSA, per germline. The CDR3 consists of 16 residues. Trimming took 0 bases from V and 2 from J, leaving 12 bases between them. This table comes from immunoSEQ multiplex PCR, and its TCRdb copy is limited to in-frame clones, with some not included. The table includes 55,000 or so clones, roughly 86% detected once. The sequencing input was peripheral blood. The rearrangement links TRBV7-2 to TRBJ2-3, with D perhaps matching TRBD2 (6 bases). This clonotype was sampled from a man between 60 and 75 years old with active or convalescent COVID-19. The CDR3 region is CASSLALGGVTDTQYF. The CDR3 DNA reads TGTGCCAGCAGCTTAGCGCTTGGCGGGGTCACAGATACGCAGTATTTT.